The 2 T cell receptor beta chains below all came from one sample that was sequenced in a study of T-cell memory formation after mild COVID-19. TCRdb reprocessed the 5' RACE reads via MiXCR and lists one record per CDR3 protein. The sample shows about 270,000 distinct CDR3 sequences, roughly 14% of them seen only once. Specimen: PBMCs or a T cell subset sorted from them (not recorded which). The origin of the receptors is an adult woman who had mild COVID-19 (a few samples of this study predate the infection). Cell type and time point are not known.

The V call is TRBV7-2, the J call TRBJ2-7; 13 bases fit TRBD2. The CDR3 is 15 residues long. The germline CDR1 and CDR2 sequences are SGHTA and FQGNSA. The V gene end was trimmed by 4 bases and the J gene end by 4 bases; junction bases not matched to a gene: 4. This CDR3 reads CASSSGLAGVYEQYF. In DNA, the CDR3 is TGTGCCAGCAGCTCAGGACTAGCGGGAGTTTACGAGCAGTACTTC.

The rearrangement links TRBV7-2 to TRBJ2-3; 10 positions match TRBD2. Trimming at V came to 5 bases and at J to 6 bases, leaving 5 bases not matched to a gene. The CDR3 contains 14 residues. CDR1 SGHTA and CDR2 FQGNSA come from the germline V gene. CDR3 amino acids: CASSRAGGADTQYF. CDR3 sequence (DNA): TGTGCCAGCAGCCGAGCGGGAGGGGCGGATACGCAGTATTTT.